The 26 T cell receptor beta chains in this list originate from one sample, sequenced in a study of shared clonotypes between healthy human individuals. TCRdb keeps only in-frame clones here, not all; method: immunoSEQ multiplex PCR. This sample carries millions of clones, about 95% of them seen once, and the ten largest clones take around 1.1%. The naive CD8 subset, CD45RO-negative cells positively selected for CCR7, excluded terminally differentiated effector memory CD45RA+ cells. Sequencing was done on a sample of naive CD8+ T cells sorted from blood. Source of these receptors: a man younger than 35 in good health.

This clone has only one observation. The chain is built from TRBV28 and TRBJ2-7; 7 nucleotides line up with TRBD2. The CDR3 is made up of 14 amino acids. Looked up from germline, CDR1 is MDHEN and CDR2 is SYDVKM. The J segment lost 3 bases and the V segment lost 2 bases, leaving 4 bases of the junction unmatched. Written as DNA, the CDR3 is TGTGCCAGCAGTTTACTAGCGGAGGACTACGAGCAGTACTTC. Translating it yields CASSLLAEDYEQYF.

The rearrangement uses TRBV5-6 and TRBJ2-7; weak D call: TRBD1 (6 bases). V was trimmed by 4 bases and J by 4 bases, leaving 12 bases between them. CDR3 size: 13 residues. CDR1 is SGHDT, CDR2 YYEEEE, per germline. In DNA, the CDR3 is TGTGCCAGCAGCGACGGGACAACTTACGAGCAGTACTTC. Amino acids: CASSDGTTYEQYF.

The CDR3 region has the DNA TGTGCAAGTCGCTTACCCTCTTGGGAGCGGTGGTTCTCCTACGAGCAGTACTTC. Its translation: CASRLPSWERWFSYEQYF. J is TRBJ2-7 and V is TRBV12-2; the table's D call, TRBD2, has no DNA check behind it. TRBV12-2 is recorded as a pseudogene. The CDR3 has 18 residues.

Comment on this clone: The sample has other DNA sequences that encode this CDR3 too. The chain couples TRBV9 to TRBJ2-1, with TRBD2 matching over 8 bases. Looked up from germline, CDR1 is SGDLS and CDR2 is YYNGEE. This CDR3 is built from 15 residues. J lost 7 bases, V lost 0 bases, and 6 bases had no gene match. DNA of the CDR3: TGTGCCAGCAGCGTAGGAACTAGCGGCTTGAATGAGCAGTTCTTC. Translation gives CASSVGTSGLNEQFF. Combining the CDR3 with reference TRBV9 and TRBJ2-1 gives the whole variable domain DSGVTQTPKHLITATGQRVTLRCSPRSGDLSVYWYQQSLDQGLQFLIQYYNGEERAKGNILERFSAQQFPDLHSELNLSSLELGDSALYFCASSVGTSGLNEQFFGPGTRLTVL.

The V gene is TRBV7-9, the J gene TRBJ1-2, with TRBD1 matching 10 bases. V dropped 1 base and J dropped 5; count of bases not matched to a gene: 7. The CDR3 runs to 16 residues. CDR1 and CDR2 (germline): SEHNR, FQNEAQ (reference sequence). This CDR3 reads CASSLVSTGGEYGYTF. DNA of the CDR3: TGTGCCAGCAGCTTAGTTTCGACAGGGGGCGAGTATGGCTACACCTTC.

The rearrangement joins TRBV2 to TRBJ2-4, with TRBD1 as a possible D gene (6 bases). V lost 3 bases and J lost 7, with 10 bases in between. This CDR3 comprises 13 residues. Germline loops: CDR1 SNHLY, CDR2 FYNNEI. The CDR3 reads CASSDEGVNIQYF. For the CDR3, the DNA is TGTGCCAGCAGTGATGAGGGGGTTAACATTCAGTACTTC.

The chain carries TRBV4-1 and TRBJ1-1; possible D gene TRBD1, 6 bases. The germline V and J ends were trimmed by 4 bases and 5 bases, with 17 bases remaining between them. The germline V gene has CDR1 MGHRA and CDR2 YSYEKL. This CDR3 has 15 residues. CDR3 sequence (DNA): TGCGCCAGCAGCCCGTCCGGGACAAGCGGAACTGAAGCTTTCTTT. Its translation is CASSPSGTSGTEAFF.

The chain has TRBV2 and TRBJ1-2, with D tentatively TRBD1 (6 bases). V lost 7 bases and J lost 4, with 19 bases in between. In germline, CDR1 is SNHLY, CDR2 FYNNEI. The CDR3 length is 15 residues. As DNA, the CDR3 is TGTGCCAGCAATAATCAGGAGGGCAGGGGCTATGGCTACACCTTC. Translation gives CASNNQEGRGYGYTF.

This clone was seen a handful of times. The same CDR3 can be traced to other DNA sequences in this sample. J is TRBJ2-5 and V is TRBV4-3; D uncertain. Per germline, CDR1 LGHNA and CDR2 YSLEER. Trimming removed 0 bases at V and 3 bases at J, with 5 bases between. The CDR3 has 13 residues. The CDR3 spells CASSQDPEETQYF. The CDR3 coding sequence is TGCGCCAGCAGCCAAGATCCCGAAGAGACCCAGTACTTC.

Points on this clone: Other DNA sequences in this specimen translate into the identical CDR3. J is TRBJ2-7 and V is TRBV4-3, with no clear D. The CDR3 has 13 residues. The V end lost 1 base, the J end lost 3 bases, and 7 bases lay between the germline ends. Germline V lookup: CDR1 LGHNA, CDR2 YSLEER. CDR3 amino acids: CASSQGPSYEQYF. In nucleotides, the CDR3 is TGCGCCAGCAGCCAAGGTCCGAGCTACGAGCAGTACTTC.

The rearrangement uses TRBV6-5 and TRBJ2-7, with a possible D match to TRBD1 (6 bases). The CDR3 totals 15 residues. Per the germline V gene, CDR1 is MNHEY and CDR2 is SVGAGI. Trimming took off 5 bases at V and 3 bases at J, with 17 bases between the two ends. In DNA, the CDR3 is TGTGCCAGCAGTCCCGGGAAGGGGGTGGGCTACGAGCAGTACTTC. It specifies CASSPGKGVGYEQYF.

This chain links TRBV9 with TRBJ2-1, with D tentatively TRBD2 (6 bases). With 4 bases removed from V and 6 bases from J, the gap between germline ends came to 17 bases. This CDR3 region has 15 residues. From germline, CDR1 is SGDLS and CDR2 YYNGEE. The CDR3 DNA follows: TGTGCCAGCAGCACCTCCGGGACGGGGGTCAATGAGCAGTTCTTC. It is translated as CASSTSGTGVNEQFF.

Concerning this clone itself: The identical CDR3 is also encoded by other nucleotide sequences in the sample. The chain uses TRBV7-6 and TRBJ2-3; 9 bases fit TRBD2. The ends lost 6 bases at V and 3 bases at J; junction bases unmatched: 4. This CDR3 contains 14 residues. Germline V gene lookup returns CDR1 SGHVS and CDR2 FNYEAQ. The CDR3 DNA sequence: TGTGCCAGCAGTTCAAGCGGGAGGACAGATACGCAGTATTTT. Translation gives CASSSSGRTDTQYF.

The CDR3 loop is CASSPKGGSPYEQYF. The CDR3 DNA reads TGTGCCAGCAGCCCTAAGGGCGGGAGCCCCTACGAGCAGTACTTC. The chain has TRBV7-2 and TRBJ2-7; 7 nucleotides match TRBD2. With V trimmed by 5 bases and J by 2 bases, 9 bases remained unmatched. Germline-derived CDR1 and CDR2 are SGHTA and FQGNSA. The CDR3 length is 15 residues.

As to this clone: Different DNA sequences within this sample yield the same CDR3. The chain carries TRBV5-1 and TRBJ2-5; 14 nucleotides match TRBD2. The germline gives CDR1 SGHRS, CDR2 YFSETQ. J lost 2 bases, V lost 0 bases, and 0 bases had no gene match. The CDR3 has 16 amino acids. The CDR3 spells CASSLGLAGGQETQYF. The CDR3 DNA reads TGCGCCAGCAGCTTGGGACTAGCGGGAGGGCAAGAGACCCAGTACTTC. Variable domain in full (rest from reference TRBV5-1 and TRBJ2-5): KAGVTQTPRYLIKTRGQQVTLSCSPISGHRSVSWYQQTPGQGLQFLFEYFSETQRNKGNFPGRFSGRQFSNSRSEMNVSTLELGDSALYLCASSLGLAGGQETQYFGPGTRLLVL.

The chain carries TRBV12-2 and TRBJ2-1. TRBV12-2 is a listed pseudogene. The CDR3 extends over 16 amino acids. CDR3 residues: CASRLAHGGPNNEQFF. The CDR3 DNA reads TGTGCAAGTCGCTTAGCCCATGGGGGGCCCAACAATGAGCAGTTCTTC.

V and J are TRBV19 and TRBJ2-6, with 12 bases fitting TRBD2. The CDR3 has 19 amino acids. The germline CDR1 and CDR2 sequences are LNHDA and SQIVND (reference sequence). Losses at the gene ends were 5 bases for V and 3 bases for J; bases not matched to a gene: 11. The CDR3 reads CASSVFRTSGIGGANVLTF. The CDR3, as DNA: TGTGCCAGTAGTGTTTTCCGGACTAGCGGGATCGGTGGGGCCAACGTCCTGACTTTC.

The rearrangement uses TRBV27 and TRBJ1-5; D is ambiguous. V was cut by 2 bases and J by 0 bases, with 8 bases left in between. The CDR3 runs to 15 residues. Germline-derived CDR1 and CDR2 are MNHEY and SMNVEV (reference sequence). The CDR3 region has the DNA TGTGCCAGCAGTTTAAAGGGTTATAGCAATCAGCCCCAGCATTTT. It encodes CASSLKGYSNQPQHF.

The chain carries TRBV9 and TRBJ1-6; 7 positions match TRBD1. This CDR3 is built from 15 residues. Germline lookup yields CDR1 SGDLS and CDR2 YYNGEE. Trimming cost V 4 bases and J 8 bases; bases outside gene matches: 9. CDR3 residues: CASSSTGWGDSPLHF. The DNA for the CDR3 is TGTGCCAGCAGCTCGACAGGGTGGGGAGATTCACCCCTCCACTTT.

This chain connects TRBV20-1 to TRBJ2-7; D not certain. Looked up from germline, CDR1 is DFQATT and CDR2 is SNEGSKA (reference sequence). The CDR3 has 11 residues. V lost 7 bases to trimming and J lost 2 bases, with 9 bases between them. CDR3 bases: TGCAGTGGGGTTGACGCCTACGAGCAGTACTTC. This sequence encodes CSGVDAYEQYF.

The chain is built from TRBV6-1 and TRBJ2-7, with 7 bases fitting TRBD1. Germline CDR1 reads MNHNS; CDR2 reads SASEGT. The V and J ends lost 3 bases and 4 bases, in that order; junction bases with no gene match: 3. The CDR3 is 13 residues long. The CDR3 DNA sequence: TGTGCCAGCAGTGATGACAGGGCATACGAGCAGTACTTC. It translates to CASSDDRAYEQYF.

This chain joins TRBV2 and TRBJ2-2; D is possibly TRBD1 or TRBD2 (5 bases each). In germline, CDR1 is SNHLY, CDR2 FYNNEI. The CDR3 covers 13 residues. CDR3 sequence reads: CARGEGNTGELFF. CDR3 DNA: TGTGCGCGCGGAGAGGGGAATACCGGGGAGCTGTTTTTT.

The chain links TRBV25-1 to TRBJ2-1; possibly TRBD1 for D (6 bases). Germline V CDR1 and CDR2: MGHDK, SYGVNS. This CDR3 comprises 13 residues. V gave up 5 bases and J gave up 2 bases, with 7 bases separating them. The CDR3 DNA reads TGTGCCAGCAGTCAGGGGCCCTACAATGAGCAGTTCTTC. It translates to CASSQGPYNEQFF.

The V and J genes are TRBV7-2 and TRBJ2-7, with 7 bases lining up with TRBD2. The V and J ends lost 1 base and 5 bases, in that order; junction bases with no gene match: 8. Germline values: CDR1 SGHTA, CDR2 FQGNSA. The CDR3 is 15 residues long. The CDR3 DNA is TGTGCCAGCAGCTTAGACGCGGGAGTAGATAACGAGCAGTACTTC. This encodes CASSLDAGVDNEQYF.

The rearrangement joins TRBV10-3 to TRBJ2-3, with TRBD2 identical over 8 bases. V gave up 6 bases and J gave up 0 bases; unmatched junction bases: 5. From germline, CDR1 is ENHRY and CDR2 SYGVKD. CDR3 size: 15 residues. Here the CDR3 DNA reads TGTGCCATCAGCCCAGCGGGGGAAAGCACAGATACGCAGTATTTT. Amino acids: CAISPAGESTDTQYF.

Written as DNA, the CDR3 is TGCGCCAGCAGCCCTCGGGACCCCTACGAGCAGTACTTC. It yields the protein CASSPRDPYEQYF. The J gene is TRBJ2-7, the V gene TRBV5-1; TRBD1 or TRBD2 may be the D gene (5 bases each). V was trimmed by 4 bases and J by 2 bases, leaving 10 bases between them. Germline V gives CDR1 SGHRS, CDR2 YFSETQ. This CDR3 is 13 amino acids long. Supplemented by reference TRBV5-1 and TRBJ2-7, the full variable domain reads KAGVTQTPRYLIKTRGQQVTLSCSPISGHRSVSWYQQTPGQGLQFLFEYFSETQRNKGNFPGRFSGRQFSNSRSEMNVSTLELGDSALYLCASSPRDPYEQYFGPGTRLTVT.